This is a list of T cell receptor beta chains from one sample in a study of response to subunit inactivated influenza vaccine. One entry per CDR3 protein results from TCRdb running MiXCR on the RT-PCR reads. Here the sample spans around 570,000 distinct CDR3 sequences, around 11% being singletons. The sample was also linked to a second study, of T cells expressing NK-cell markers.

Sequencing was performed on PBMCs from blood, taken on the day of vaccination. The receptors were sampled from a man over 45 who received an inactivated influenza vaccine. Both conserved end residues are part of each CDR3. The order of the fields is V gene, J gene, CDR3 protein.

>TRBV18|TRBJ2-5
CASSPPGQQKETQYF
>TRBV7-9|TRBJ2-1
CASSITSGQGSNNEQFF
>TRBV5-1|TRBJ2-1
CASSLVVFAGGPGNEQFF
>TRBV20-1|TRBJ1-1
CSATRGSTEAFF
>TRBV11-2|TRBJ1-2
CASSLVGLRYADRRIPGGYTF
>TRBV28|TRBJ2-5
CASSLGTGARAETQYF
>TRBV5-6|TRBJ2-7
CASSPVGGDEQYF
>TRBV12-3/TRBV12-4|TRBJ2-6
CASSRTRRTGANVLTF
>TRBV6-1|TRBJ2-3
CASSPGGLAGPPYTQYF
>TRBV6-1|TRBJ2-7
CASSARQGGYEQYF
>TRBV7-2|TRBJ2-2
CASSSIATGELFF
>TRBV4-2|TRBJ2-2
CASSQEVIGTNTGELFF
>TRBV11-2|TRBJ2-7
CASSLAAVYEQYF
>TRBV20-1|TRBJ2-1
CSATTQGSYNEQFF
>TRBV7-9|TRBJ2-6
CASSLAGYGANVLTF
>TRBV7-9|TRBJ2-5
CASSARLRGQETQYF
>TRBV28|TRBJ1-5
CASSLYGRGLNQPQHF
>TRBV9|TRBJ2-1
CASSGDSYNEQFF
>TRBV7-9|TRBJ2-7
CASRPTSSEQYF
>TRBV29-1|TRBJ2-1
CSVLTESSYNEQFF
>TRBV20-1|TRBJ2-7
CSASPQLSSYEQYF
>TRBV20-1|TRBJ2-1
CSARERLDSYNEQFF
>TRBV5-1|TRBJ1-4
CASSLRTGTSNNEKLFF
>TRBV21-1|TRBJ1-5
CASSKLRYWCQPQHF
>TRBV7-9|TRBJ2-1
CASSPQVGEQFF
>TRBV7-6|TRBJ2-2
CASSSRTGGWTGELFF